This is a list of T cell receptor beta chains from one sample in a study of T cell repertoires in cytomegalovirus infection. Via MiXCR, TCRdb re-called the reads, giving one row per CDR3 protein. The sample includes approximately 700,000 distinct CDR3 sequences, approximately 34% of them seen just once. Sample: PBMCs. Receptor source: a human donor in good health (CMV status not recorded). Some clones in this sample may be carry-over from other donors' samples. Both conserved end residues are part of each CDR3. The D gene is left open where the match is weak. Where a row states a size, it is once, few, many or the class of an expanded clone; other rows omit it.

clone size: few
V gene: TRBV7-2
D gene: -
J gene: TRBJ1-6
CDR3 DNA: TGTGCCAGCAGCCCAGTGGGTACAGGCCGGAATTCACCCCTCCACTTT
CDR3 protein: CASSPVGTGRNSPLHF

clone size: few
V gene: TRBV19
D gene: -
J gene: TRBJ1-1
CDR3 DNA: TGTGCCAGTAGCCTCGCCTTGGGGCAGGGCACTGAAGCTTTCTTT
CDR3 protein: CASSLALGQGTEAFF

clone size: few
V gene: TRBV15
D gene: -
J gene: TRBJ2-7
CDR3 DNA: TGTGCCACCAGCAGAGATTGGGGTCGGGGTGACGAGCAGTACTTC
CDR3 protein: CATSRDWGRGDEQYF

clone size: few
V gene: TRBV28
D gene: TRBD1
J gene: TRBJ2-3
CDR3 DNA: TGTGCCAGCATCGAAAGCGACAGGGGCACAGATACGCAGTATTTT
CDR3 protein: CASIESDRGTDTQYF

clone size: -
V gene: TRBV3-1
D gene: -
J gene: TRBJ1-2
CDR3 DNA: TGTGCCAGCAGCCAAGAGGCAGTACCTATGTATGGCTACACCTTC
CDR3 protein: CASSQEAVPMYGYTF

clone size: few
V gene: TRBV27
D gene: -
J gene: TRBJ2-1
CDR3 DNA: TGTGCCAGCAGTCCTGGGTACCACTACAATGAGCAGTTCTTC
CDR3 protein: CASSPGYHYNEQFF

clone size: -
V gene: TRBV2
D gene: TRBD1
J gene: TRBJ1-6
CDR3 DNA: TGTGCCAGTGCCGGGACAGGGGTTGGCAATTCACCCCTCCACTTT
CDR3 protein: CASAGTGVGNSPLHF

clone size: few
V gene: TRBV11-3
D gene: -
J gene: TRBJ2-2
CDR3 DNA: TGTGCCAGCAGCTTAGAGGGCCGAGGTACCGGGGAGCTGTTTTTT
CDR3 protein: CASSLEGRGTGELFF

clone size: few
V gene: TRBV19
D gene: -
J gene: TRBJ2-1
CDR3 DNA: TGTGCCAGTAGTATAGATGCAAGCGGGTGGTACAATGAGCAGTTCTTC
CDR3 protein: CASSIDASGWYNEQFF

clone size: -
V gene: TRBV7-1
D gene: -
J gene: TRBJ2-2
CDR3 DNA: TGTGCCAGCACCTCTTGGGGCACCGGGGAGCTGTTTTTT
CDR3 protein: CASTSWGTGELFF

clone size: many
V gene: TRBV12-3/TRBV12-4
D gene: -
J gene: TRBJ2-7
CDR3 DNA: TGTGCCAGCAGTTTGAACAGGGCAGCCTACGAGCAGTACTTC
CDR3 protein: CASSLNRAAYEQYF

clone size: -
V gene: TRBV28
D gene: TRBD2
J gene: TRBJ2-1
CDR3 DNA: TGTGCCAGCAGCCCTAGCGGGAGAAACAATGAGCAGTTCTTC
CDR3 protein: CASSPSGRNNEQFF

clone size: -
V gene: TRBV6-5
D gene: TRBD1
J gene: TRBJ2-7
CDR3 DNA: TGTGCCAGCAGTAAATTTGCCGGGACAGATCCCTACGAGCAGTACTTC
CDR3 protein: CASSKFAGTDPYEQYF

clone size: many
V gene: TRBV7-9
D gene: TRBD2
J gene: TRBJ2-7
CDR3 DNA: TGTGCCAGCAGCTTAACTAGCGGAGATTCTTCCTACGAGCAGTACTTC
CDR3 protein: CASSLTSGDSSYEQYF

clone size: -
V gene: TRBV7-8
D gene: TRBD2
J gene: TRBJ2-2
CDR3 DNA: TGTGCCTGCAGCTTAAGGAGCGGGGGGGCCGAAACCGGGGAGCTGTTTTTT
CDR3 protein: CACSLRSGGAETGELFF

clone size: -
V gene: TRBV11-2
D gene: -
J gene: TRBJ1-3
CDR3 DNA: TGTGCCAGCAGCCCAAGGACAACTAGTATCTCTGGAAACACCATATATTTT
CDR3 protein: CASSPRTTSISGNTIYF

clone size: -
V gene: TRBV19
D gene: -
J gene: TRBJ1-2
CDR3 DNA: TGTGCCAGTACCAAACAGGGTATTCGGAACTATGGCTACACCTTC
CDR3 protein: CASTKQGIRNYGYTF

clone size: -
V gene: TRBV6-2/TRBV6-3
D gene: -
J gene: TRBJ1-5
CDR3 DNA: TGTGCCAGCAGTTCCAGGGACGGATCCTATAGCAATCAGCCCCAGCATTTT
CDR3 protein: CASSSRDGSYSNQPQHF

clone size: -
V gene: TRBV12-3/TRBV12-4
D gene: TRBD1
J gene: TRBJ1-5
CDR3 DNA: TGTGCCAGCAGTCGACGGGACAGGGGGTTTCAGCCCCAGCATTTT
CDR3 protein: CASSRRDRGFQPQHF

clone size: few
V gene: TRBV11-2
D gene: -
J gene: TRBJ1-2
CDR3 DNA: TGTGCCAGCAGCTTGCTAGACCTAACAGCTAGCGGAGGCTACACCTTC
CDR3 protein: CASSLLDLTASGGYTF

clone size: few
V gene: TRBV10-2
D gene: -
J gene: TRBJ1-1
CDR3 DNA: TGCGCCAGCAGTGTGCAAGGGTGGTCGGGACACACTGAAGCTTTCTTT
CDR3 protein: CASSVQGWSGHTEAFF

clone size: few
V gene: TRBV20-1
D gene: -
J gene: TRBJ1-1
CDR3 DNA: TGCAGTGCAAGCCTTAATGACGCCGCCACTGAAGCTTTCTTT
CDR3 protein: CSASLNDAATEAFF

clone size: -
V gene: TRBV28
D gene: TRBD1
J gene: TRBJ1-1
CDR3 DNA: TGTGCCAGCAGACTACCTCCCGGGACAGGGAACACTGAAGCTTTCTTT
CDR3 protein: CASRLPPGTGNTEAFF

clone size: -
V gene: TRBV7-3
D gene: TRBD1
J gene: TRBJ2-3
CDR3 DNA: TGTGCCAGCACCATGGGACAGGGGGATAGCAATACGCAGTATTTT
CDR3 protein: CASTMGQGDSNTQYF

clone size: -
V gene: TRBV7-2
D gene: -
J gene: TRBJ2-7
CDR3 DNA: TGTGCCAGCAGCCATGGACAGCCCTACGAGCAGTACTTC
CDR3 protein: CASSHGQPYEQYF

clone size: -
V gene: TRBV25-1
D gene: TRBD1
J gene: TRBJ2-7
CDR3 DNA: TGTGCCAGCAGTGTCATAACAGGGGGCGCGAGTTACGAGCAGTACTTC
CDR3 protein: CASSVITGGASYEQYF

clone size: few
V gene: TRBV25-1
D gene: -
J gene: TRBJ2-3
CDR3 DNA: TGTGCCAGCTCCCCTCACGGCCGGGGGGCAGACACAGATACGCAGTATTTT
CDR3 protein: CASSPHGRGADTDTQYF

clone size: -
V gene: TRBV6-5
D gene: -
J gene: TRBJ2-4
CDR3 DNA: TGTGCCAGCAGCTACAATGGGGGAGAAGCCAAAAACATTCAGTACTTC
CDR3 protein: CASSYNGGEAKNIQYF

clone size: once
V gene: TRBV6-8
D gene: TRBD2
J gene: TRBJ2-7
CDR3 DNA: TGTGCCAGCAGTTACGGTTCCCTAGCGGGAGACTACGAGCAGTACTTC
CDR3 protein: CASSYGSLAGDYEQYF

clone size: once
V gene: TRBV20-1
D gene: TRBD2
J gene: TRBJ2-1
CDR3 DNA: TGCAGTGCTCCCGGGACTAGCGGGACCTATGAGCAGTTCTTC
CDR3 protein: CSAPGTSGTYEQFF

clone size: few
V gene: TRBV27
D gene: -
J gene: TRBJ2-7
CDR3 DNA: TGTGCCAGCAGTTTCCAGGGACTCGAGCAGTACTTC
CDR3 protein: CASSFQGLEQYF

clone size: many
V gene: TRBV7-8
D gene: TRBD1
J gene: TRBJ2-7
CDR3 DNA: TGTGCCAGCAGCTTATCCCGACAGGGGGTGTCCTACGAGCAGTACTTC
CDR3 protein: CASSLSRQGVSYEQYF

clone size: few
V gene: TRBV7-2
D gene: -
J gene: TRBJ1-1
CDR3 DNA: TGTGCCAGCAGCTACCCGGGGCTCCTCCGAGGGACTGAAGCTTTCTTT
CDR3 protein: CASSYPGLLRGTEAFF

clone size: -
V gene: TRBV19
D gene: -
J gene: TRBJ2-2
CDR3 DNA: TGTGCCAGTAGTATGTTTCGGGAGCTGTTTTTT
CDR3 protein: CASSMFRELFF

clone size: few
V gene: TRBV27
D gene: -
J gene: TRBJ2-1
CDR3 DNA: TGTGCCAGCAGTTTCGGGGGAAACCAACAGTTCTTC
CDR3 protein: CASSFGGNQQFF

clone size: -
V gene: TRBV7-8
D gene: TRBD1
J gene: TRBJ1-2
CDR3 DNA: TGTGCCAACAGCTTACGAACAGGGGGGGTTGTGGGCTACACCTTC
CDR3 protein: CANSLRTGGVVGYTF

clone size: many
V gene: TRBV7-2
D gene: TRBD2
J gene: TRBJ2-1
CDR3 DNA: TGTGCCAGCAGCCATAGCGGGAGTATGTATGAGCAGTTCTTC
CDR3 protein: CASSHSGSMYEQFF

clone size: few
V gene: TRBV29-1
D gene: -
J gene: TRBJ1-1
CDR3 DNA: TGCAGCGTTGAGGCGGTCCAGGCTTATACCACGAGGAGAACTGAAGCTTTCTTT
CDR3 protein: CSVEAVQAYTTRRTEAFF

clone size: -
V gene: TRBV7-6
D gene: -
J gene: TRBJ2-7
CDR3 DNA: TGTGCCAGCAGCCACGGACTTTACGAGCAGTACTTC
CDR3 protein: CASSHGLYEQYF

clone size: -
V gene: TRBV29-1
D gene: TRBD1
J gene: TRBJ2-2
CDR3 DNA: TGCAGCACCGGGACAGGGGGGACCGGGGAGCTGTTTTTT
CDR3 protein: CSTGTGGTGELFF

clone size: -
V gene: TRBV7-3
D gene: -
J gene: TRBJ1-5
CDR3 DNA: TGTGCCAGCAGGAGGCCGGGACCCGGCAATCAGCCCCAGCATTTT
CDR3 protein: CASRRPGPGNQPQHF

clone size: few
V gene: TRBV6-5
D gene: -
J gene: TRBJ1-5
CDR3 DNA: TGTGCCAGCAGTTACAATCAGGGGCCCACTCAGCCCCAGCATTTT
CDR3 protein: CASSYNQGPTQPQHF

clone size: few
V gene: TRBV9
D gene: -
J gene: TRBJ1-1
CDR3 DNA: TGTGCCAGCAGCGTCGCCCTAGGTGGAGTCTTCACTGAAGCTTTCTTT
CDR3 protein: CASSVALGGVFTEAFF

clone size: few
V gene: TRBV12-3/TRBV12-4
D gene: -
J gene: TRBJ2-5
CDR3 DNA: TGTGCCAGCAGTTTAGCGCCCGGGGAGGCCCAGTACTTC
CDR3 protein: CASSLAPGEAQYF

clone size: -
V gene: TRBV28
D gene: -
J gene: TRBJ1-5
CDR3 DNA: TGTGCCAGCATCGCACAGGGCCCTATAACTCAGCCCCAGCATTTT
CDR3 protein: CASIAQGPITQPQHF

clone size: -
V gene: TRBV9
D gene: TRBD1
J gene: TRBJ2-7
CDR3 DNA: TGTGCCAGCAGCGTACTAGGACAGGGACTCGAGCAGTACTTC
CDR3 protein: CASSVLGQGLEQYF

clone size: few
V gene: TRBV4-1
D gene: -
J gene: TRBJ1-6
CDR3 DNA: TGCGCCAGCAGCCAGGGGTCCACCCCACCGCCCGATAATTCACCCCTCCACTTT
CDR3 protein: CASSQGSTPPPDNSPLHF

clone size: many
V gene: TRBV12-3/TRBV12-4
D gene: -
J gene: TRBJ2-7
CDR3 DNA: TGTGCCAGCAGTTTACGTACTGGGTTGCGTCCCGACACTAGGGGGGGTCCACCAACCTACGAGCAGTACTTC
CDR3 protein: CASSLRTGLRPDTRGGPPTYEQYF

clone size: few
V gene: TRBV30
D gene: -
J gene: TRBJ2-2
CDR3 DNA: TGTGCCTGGGCGGGGCAGGGCGGCGGGGAGCTGTTTTTT
CDR3 protein: CAWAGQGGGELFF

clone size: few
V gene: TRBV7-9
D gene: -
J gene: TRBJ2-3
CDR3 DNA: TGTGCCAGCAGCTTAGACGGGATTTTGGCTACAGATACGCAGTATTTT
CDR3 protein: CASSLDGILATDTQYF

clone size: -
V gene: TRBV28
D gene: -
J gene: TRBJ1-6
CDR3 DNA: TGTGCCAGCAATCAGGGAAAATATAATTCACCCCTCCACTTT
CDR3 protein: CASNQGKYNSPLHF

clone size: few
V gene: TRBV7-6
D gene: -
J gene: TRBJ2-7
CDR3 DNA: TGTGCCAGCAGCTTAGGGGTAGGGCAGGACGAGCAGTACTTC
CDR3 protein: CASSLGVGQDEQYF

clone size: -
V gene: TRBV10-2
D gene: TRBD2
J gene: TRBJ2-7
CDR3 DNA: TGCGCCAGCAGTGAGTCTCCCGGGACTAGCGGGAGGGCCCTAAACGAGCAGTACTTC
CDR3 protein: CASSESPGTSGRALNEQYF

clone size: -
V gene: TRBV11-2
D gene: -
J gene: TRBJ1-4
CDR3 DNA: TGTGCCAGCAGCTCGTTTTGGGGGGGCTATGGTGAAAAACTGTTTTTT
CDR3 protein: CASSSFWGGYGEKLFF

clone size: -
V gene: TRBV29-1
D gene: -
J gene: TRBJ1-1
CDR3 DNA: TGCAGCGTCCCTAGGTACAGGGCCACCAATGGAGCTTTCTTT
CDR3 protein: CSVPRYRATNGAFF

clone size: few
V gene: TRBV6-1
D gene: -
J gene: TRBJ1-6
CDR3 DNA: TGTGCCAGCAGTAACGAACGGGGTTCACCCCTCCACTTT
CDR3 protein: CASSNERGSPLHF

clone size: many
V gene: TRBV4-1
D gene: -
J gene: TRBJ2-1
CDR3 DNA: TGCGCCAGCAGCCCAAGGGAAGGGGACAATGAGCAGTTCTTC
CDR3 protein: CASSPREGDNEQFF

clone size: -
V gene: TRBV20-1
D gene: -
J gene: TRBJ1-1
CDR3 DNA: TGCAGTGCTAGTTGGAGGGACACTGAAGCTTTCTTT
CDR3 protein: CSASWRDTEAFF

clone size: -
V gene: TRBV19
D gene: TRBD2
J gene: TRBJ2-1
CDR3 DNA: TGTGCCAGTAGCTGGGGACTAGCGGGAACCCAGTCCCACAATGAGCAGTTCTTC
CDR3 protein: CASSWGLAGTQSHNEQFF

clone size: few
V gene: TRBV6-1
D gene: -
J gene: TRBJ2-4
CDR3 DNA: TGTGCCAGCAGTGAAGCGCGGGGAACAGGGATCCAAAACATTCAGTACTTC
CDR3 protein: CASSEARGTGIQNIQYF